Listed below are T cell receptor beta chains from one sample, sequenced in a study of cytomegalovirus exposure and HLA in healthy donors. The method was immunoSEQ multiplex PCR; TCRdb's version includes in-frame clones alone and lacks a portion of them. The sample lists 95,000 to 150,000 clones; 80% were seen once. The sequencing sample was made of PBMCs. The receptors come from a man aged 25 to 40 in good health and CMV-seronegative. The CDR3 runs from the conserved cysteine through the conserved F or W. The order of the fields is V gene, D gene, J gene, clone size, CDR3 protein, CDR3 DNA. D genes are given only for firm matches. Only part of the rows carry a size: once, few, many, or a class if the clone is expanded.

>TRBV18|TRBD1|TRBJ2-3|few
CASSSVQGETDTQYF
TGTGCCAGCTCATCGGTGCAGGGGGAAACAGATACGCAGTATTTT
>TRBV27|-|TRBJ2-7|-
CASTAGRNYEQYF
TGTGCCAGCACCGCGGGACGGAACTACGAGCAGTACTTC
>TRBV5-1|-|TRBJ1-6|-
CASSLQGIPNSPLHF
TGCGCCAGCAGCTTACAGGGAATTCCGAATTCACCCCTCCACTTT
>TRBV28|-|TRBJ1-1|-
CASSPGGMNTEAFF
TGTGCCAGCAGCCCGGGGGGGATGAACACTGAAGCTTTCTTT
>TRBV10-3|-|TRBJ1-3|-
CAISEVPRSSGNTIYF
TGTGCCATCAGTGAGGTTCCCCGGAGCTCTGGAAACACCATATATTTT
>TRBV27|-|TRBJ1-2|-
CASSARVGGYTF
TGTGCCAGCAGTGCGAGGGTTGGTGGCTACACCTTC
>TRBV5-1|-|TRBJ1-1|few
CASSRAQGGTEAFF
TGCGCCAGCAGCCGCGCCCAGGGAGGCACTGAAGCTTTCTTT
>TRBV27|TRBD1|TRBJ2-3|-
CASSLTGALSDPQYF
TGTGCCAGCAGCCTGACAGGGGCCCTGTCGGATCCCCAGTATTTT
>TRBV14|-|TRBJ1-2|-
CASSQDQGTLYGYTF
TGTGCCAGCAGCCAAGATCAGGGTACCCTCTATGGCTACACCTTC
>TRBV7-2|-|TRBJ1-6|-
CASSRRESWDSPLHF
TGTGCCAGCAGCAGGCGGGAGAGCTGGGATTCACCCCTCCACTTT
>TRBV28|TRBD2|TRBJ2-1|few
CASSWGLAGGRSYNEQFF
TGTGCCAGCTCTTGGGGACTAGCGGGGGGGAGGTCCTACAATGAGCAGTTCTTC
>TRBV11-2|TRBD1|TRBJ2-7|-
CASSLVRDSYYEQYF
TGTGCCAGCAGCTTAGTAAGGGACAGTTACTACGAGCAGTACTTC
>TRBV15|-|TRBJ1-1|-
CATSGRARLNTEAFF
TGTGCCACCAGCGGCCGTGCTAGACTGAACACTGAAGCTTTCTTT
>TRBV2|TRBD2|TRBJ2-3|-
CASTTPGLAGGPGTDTQYF
TGTGCCAGCACTACGCCCGGACTAGCGGGGGGGCCGGGCACAGATACGCAGTATTTT
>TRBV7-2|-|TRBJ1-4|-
CASSDRGSPEKLFF
TGTGCCAGCAGCGATAGGGGGTCGCCTGAAAAACTGTTTTTT
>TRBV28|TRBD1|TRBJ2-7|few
CASRSGTGGSYEQYF
TGTGCCAGCAGGTCCGGGACAGGGGGCTCCTACGAGCAGTACTTC
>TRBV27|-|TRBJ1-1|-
CASRPPRHENTEAFF
TGTGCCAGCAGACCTCCCAGGCACGAGAACACTGAAGCTTTCTTT
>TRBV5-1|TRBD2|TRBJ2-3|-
CASSFASGGAGYF
TGCGCCAGCAGCTTCGCTAGCGGGGGGGCAGGGTATTTT
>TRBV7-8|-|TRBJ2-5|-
CASSKMSGLGPGTPETQYF
TGTGCCAGCAGCAAAATGTCGGGGCTGGGCCCCGGGACTCCGGAGACCCAGTACTTC
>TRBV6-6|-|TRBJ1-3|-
CASSHKTGTGNTIYF
TGTGCCAGCAGTCACAAAACAGGGACCGGAAACACCATATATTTT
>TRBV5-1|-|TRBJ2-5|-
CASSQGQFGTRETQYF
TGCGCCAGCAGCCAGGGCCAATTTGGGACACGAGAGACCCAGTACTTC
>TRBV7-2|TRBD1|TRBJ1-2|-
CASSPLGGTGSYGYTF
TGTGCCAGCAGCCCACTAGGCGGGACAGGTTCCTATGGCTACACCTTC